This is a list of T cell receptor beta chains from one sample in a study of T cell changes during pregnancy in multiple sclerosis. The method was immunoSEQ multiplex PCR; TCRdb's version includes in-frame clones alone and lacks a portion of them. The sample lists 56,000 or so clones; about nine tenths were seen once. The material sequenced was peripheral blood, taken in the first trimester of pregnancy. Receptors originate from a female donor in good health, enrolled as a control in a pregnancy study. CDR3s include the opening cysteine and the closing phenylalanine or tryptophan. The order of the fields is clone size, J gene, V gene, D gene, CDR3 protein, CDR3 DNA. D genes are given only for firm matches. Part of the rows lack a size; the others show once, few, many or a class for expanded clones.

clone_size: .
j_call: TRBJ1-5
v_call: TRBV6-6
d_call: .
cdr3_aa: CASRTPGGNQPQHF
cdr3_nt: TGTGCCAGCAGGACTCCGGGGGGGAATCAGCCCCAGCATTTT

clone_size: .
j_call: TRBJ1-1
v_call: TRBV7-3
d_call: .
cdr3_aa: CASSFFEVGHTEAFF
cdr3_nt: TGTGCCAGCAGCTTCTTCGAGGTGGGGCACACTGAAGCTTTCTTT

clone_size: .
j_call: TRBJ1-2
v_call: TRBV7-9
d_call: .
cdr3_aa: CASSFKPRDNYGYTF
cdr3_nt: TGTGCCAGCAGCTTCAAGCCTCGGGATAACTATGGCTACACCTTC

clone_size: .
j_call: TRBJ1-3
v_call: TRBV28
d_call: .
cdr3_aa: CASSSSPGDGNTIYF
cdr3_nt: TGTGCCAGCAGTTCAAGTCCAGGGGACGGAAACACCATATATTTT

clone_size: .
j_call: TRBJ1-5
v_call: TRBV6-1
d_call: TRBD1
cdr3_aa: CASSTTGGVGETQHF
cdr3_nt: TGTGCCAGCAGTACGACAGGGGGGGTGGGAGAGACCCAGCATTTT

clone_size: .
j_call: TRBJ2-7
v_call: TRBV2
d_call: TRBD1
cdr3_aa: CASTFRDRDIQYF
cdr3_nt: TGTGCCAGCACCTTCCGGGACAGGGATATACAGTACTTC

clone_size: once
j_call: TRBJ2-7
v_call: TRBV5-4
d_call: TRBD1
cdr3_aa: CASSPDRATYEQYF
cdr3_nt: TGTGCCAGCAGCCCGGACAGGGCAACCTACGAGCAGTACTTC

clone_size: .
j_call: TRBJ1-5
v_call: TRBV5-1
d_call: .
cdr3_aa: CASSSDPGRDQPQHF
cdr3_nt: TGCGCCAGCAGCTCCGACCCAGGGAGGGATCAGCCCCAGCATTTT

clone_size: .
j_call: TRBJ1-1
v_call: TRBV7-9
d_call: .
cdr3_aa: CASSLAGLLNTEAFF
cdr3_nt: TGTGCCAGCAGCTTGGCGGGACTCCTGAACACTGAAGCTTTCTTT

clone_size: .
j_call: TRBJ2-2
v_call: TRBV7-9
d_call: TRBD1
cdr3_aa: CASSLADRGIFLGELFF
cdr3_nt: TGTGCCAGCAGCTTAGCCGACAGGGGCATCTTTTTGGGGGAGCTGTTTTTT

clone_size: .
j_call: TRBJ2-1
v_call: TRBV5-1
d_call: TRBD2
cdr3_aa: CASSLASGGYNEQFF
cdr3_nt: TGCGCCAGCAGCTTGGCTAGCGGTGGCTACAATGAGCAGTTCTTC

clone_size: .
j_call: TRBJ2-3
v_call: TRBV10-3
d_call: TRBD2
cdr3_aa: CAIRPGTSGGADTQYF
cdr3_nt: TGTGCCATCAGGCCGGGGACTAGCGGGGGGGCCGATACGCAGTATTTT